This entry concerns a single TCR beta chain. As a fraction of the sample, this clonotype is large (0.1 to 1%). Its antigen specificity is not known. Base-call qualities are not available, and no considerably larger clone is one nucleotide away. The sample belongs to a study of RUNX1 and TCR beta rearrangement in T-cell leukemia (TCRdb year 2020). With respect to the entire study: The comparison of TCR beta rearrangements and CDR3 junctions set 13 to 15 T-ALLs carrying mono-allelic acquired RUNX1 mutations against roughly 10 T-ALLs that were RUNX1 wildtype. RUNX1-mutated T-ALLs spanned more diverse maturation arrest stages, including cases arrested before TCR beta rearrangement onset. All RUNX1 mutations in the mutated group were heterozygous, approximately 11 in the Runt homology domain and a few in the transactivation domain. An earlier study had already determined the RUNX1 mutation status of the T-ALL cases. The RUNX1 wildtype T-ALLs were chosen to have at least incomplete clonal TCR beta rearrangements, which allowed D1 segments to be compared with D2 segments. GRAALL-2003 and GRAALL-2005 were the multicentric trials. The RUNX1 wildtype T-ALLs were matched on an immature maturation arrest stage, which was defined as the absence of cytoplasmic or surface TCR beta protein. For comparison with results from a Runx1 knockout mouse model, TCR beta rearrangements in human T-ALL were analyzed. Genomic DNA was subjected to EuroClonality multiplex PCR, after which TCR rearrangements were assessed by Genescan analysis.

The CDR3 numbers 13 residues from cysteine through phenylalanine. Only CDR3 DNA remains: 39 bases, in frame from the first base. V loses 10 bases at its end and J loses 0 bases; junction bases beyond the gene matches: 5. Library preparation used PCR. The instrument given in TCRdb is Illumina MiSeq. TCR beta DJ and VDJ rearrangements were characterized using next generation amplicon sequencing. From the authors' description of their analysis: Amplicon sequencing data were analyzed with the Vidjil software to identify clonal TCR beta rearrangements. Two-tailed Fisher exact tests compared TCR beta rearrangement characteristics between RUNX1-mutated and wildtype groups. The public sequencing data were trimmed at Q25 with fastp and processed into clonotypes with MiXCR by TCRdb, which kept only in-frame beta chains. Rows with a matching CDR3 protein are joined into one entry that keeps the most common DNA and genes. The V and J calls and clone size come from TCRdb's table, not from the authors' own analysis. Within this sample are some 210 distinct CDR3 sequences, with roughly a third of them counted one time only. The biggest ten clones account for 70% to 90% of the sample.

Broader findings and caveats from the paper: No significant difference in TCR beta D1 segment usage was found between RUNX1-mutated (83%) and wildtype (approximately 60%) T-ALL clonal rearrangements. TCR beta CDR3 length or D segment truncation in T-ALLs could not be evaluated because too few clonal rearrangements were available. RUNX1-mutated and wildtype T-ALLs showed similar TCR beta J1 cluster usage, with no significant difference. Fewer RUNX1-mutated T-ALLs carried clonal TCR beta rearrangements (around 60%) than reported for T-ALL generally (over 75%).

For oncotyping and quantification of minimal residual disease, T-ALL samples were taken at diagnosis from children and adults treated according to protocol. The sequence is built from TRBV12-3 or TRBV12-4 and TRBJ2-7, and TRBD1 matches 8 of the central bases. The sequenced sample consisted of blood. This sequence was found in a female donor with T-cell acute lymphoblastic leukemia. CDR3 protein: CAIRQGSSYEQYF. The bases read TGTGCCATCCGACAGGGGAGCTCCTACGAGCAGTACTTC.